This T cell receptor (beta chain) was sequenced for a study of blood T cell repertoires in COVID-19. Study-wide context: The origin of the acute and convalescent COVID-19 samples was the United States, Italy and Spain.

Categorization into cohorts depended on clinical history that participants reported. Recovery among Cohort 3 donors was established by two negative PCRs, clearance, or symptom resolution. Authors' methods: Amplifying reference gene primers gave estimates of nucleated cell counts. Libraries were prepared by immunoSEQ multiplex PCR; TCRdb keeps only in-frame clonotypes and omits some of them. V, J and clone size were drawn from that table, and D and trimming were deduced from the DNA. The sample has fewer than 300,000 clones, 75% to 90% seen once. Trimming left V 5 bases short and J 0 bases short, with 14 bases between. CDR3 length: 16 amino acids. Germline V CDR1 and CDR2: SEHNR, FQNEAQ (reference sequence).

The chain carries TRBV7-9 and TRBJ2-1, with D possibly being TRBD2 (6 bases). The sequence came from a man aged 40-49 years who had recovered from COVID-19. The sample comprised PBMCs or T cells enriched from blood (not recorded which). CDR3 nucleotides: TGTGCCAGCAGCAGGCTAGCGTCGAGCTCCTACAATGAGCAGTTCTTC. As protein: CASSRLASSSYNEQFF.